The 2 T cell receptor beta chains in this list originate from one sample, sequenced in a study of T cell responses to AZD1222 COVID-19 vaccine. Some clones are missing from TCRdb's copy, which holds only in-frame ones; the method was immunoSEQ multiplex PCR. The sample contains 80,000 or so clones, roughly 85% of which appear only once. The sequencing here drew on peripheral blood, taken on day 0 of AZD1222 vaccination. The origin of the receptors is an adult in good health.

This chain connects TRBV27 to TRBJ2-6, with 7 bases that match TRBD2. V dropped 1 base and J dropped 0; count of bases not matched to a gene: 9. The CDR3 covers 19 residues. Germline CDR1 and CDR2: MNHEY and SMNVEV (reference sequence). The CDR3 DNA reads as TGTGCCAGCAGTTTATACCCCCGGGAGGAGAGCTCTGGGGCCAACGTCCTGACTTTC. The encoded protein is CASSLYPREESSGANVLTF.

The chain has TRBV5-8 and TRBJ1-3; maybe TRBD1 (6 bases). The CDR3 totals 16 residues. Germline CDR1 SGHTS, CDR2 YDEGEE. The ends were cut back, 4 bases at V and 0 bases at J, with 14 bases in the middle. As DNA, the CDR3 is TGTGCCAGCAGCCCAGGGGTCCTAGTCTCTGGAAACACCATATATTTT. The encoded protein is CASSPGVLVSGNTIYF.